This TCR beta chain is drawn from a study of blood T cell repertoires in COVID-19. Across the study: Specimens from acute and convalescent COVID-19 originated in the United States, Italy and Spain. Nucleic acid was either cDNA or gDNA, and it came from T cells, B-cell-depleted T cells, or PBMCs.

Recruitment covered about two dozen US areas and drew participants whose ages spanned about 18 to 100 years. Germline assignment: CDR1 MNHNY and CDR2 SVGAGI (reference sequence). Between the trimmed V and J ends, which lost 0 bases and 6 bases, there was a span of 8 bases. This CDR3 spans 13 amino acids. Source study methods: Amplification with reference gene primers provided the estimates of nucleated cell counts. Only in-frame clones appear in the TCRdb table, and some are missing; sequencing was by immunoSEQ multiplex PCR. V and J calls and clone size are as listed in that table; D and trimming were resolved from the DNA. The sample has roughly 200,000 clones, 85% seen once.

The sequencing input was PBMCs or T cells enriched from blood (not recorded which). This sequence joins TRBV6-6 and TRBJ1-2; D might be TRBD1 (5 bases). The TCR sequence derives from a man in his forties or fifties who had recovered from COVID-19. The CDR3 loop reads CASSYSGGDGYTF. The CDR3 bases are TGTGCCAGCAGTTACTCGGGGGGAGATGGCTACACCTTC.